What follows describes a single TCR beta chain. As yet, its antigen is unknown. The data were taken from a study of graft-versus-host responses after intestinal transplantation. The wider study: Recipients were given multivisceral, liver-intestinal, or isolated intestinal transplants. Anti-thymocyte globulin served as induction for all recipients, who then took tacrolimus and steroids for about three years.

General study points: Levels of circulating GvH clones at their peak were associated with early post-transplant HvG declines. Clonal ratios of graft-versus-host to host-versus-graft in allografts were high for patients exhibiting graft-donor T cell macrochimerism.

Profiling relied on immunoSEQ multiplex PCR, and the TCRdb table lists in-frame clones only, not all of them. This table holds about 86,000 clones, less than 90% found once. Germline CDR1 and CDR2: MNHNY and SVGAGI (reference sequence). This CDR3 comprises 13 residues. V was cut by 2 bases and J by 4 bases, with 9 bases left in between. The rearrangement joins TRBV6-6 to TRBJ2-7, with D unresolved. The source was unstimulated CD4+ T cells sorted from spleen or lymph node cells, collected before transplant. The TCR comes from a human donor who was the organ donor for an intestinal transplant. CDR3 sequence reads: CASSYINFYEQYF. DNA of the CDR3: TGTGCCAGCAGTTACATCAACTTTTACGAGCAGTACTTC.